This TCR beta chain was identified in a study of T cells after yellow fever vaccination. The CDR3 consists of 17 residues. Looked up from germline, CDR1 is SGHRS and CDR2 is YFSETQ. With 0 bases removed from V and 6 bases from J, the gap between germline ends came to 20 bases. Study observations and caveats: Clones from primary vaccination mostly reappeared after the booster (over 95% CD4, about 85% CD8). Shared CD4/CD8 clonotypes were a small share, likely from convergent recombination. From the bulk population, abundant clonotypes could contaminate and appear within FACS-sorted repertoires.

As TCR cDNA was made by 5'RACE template switching, a universal primer site and UMIs were added. TCRdb processed the 5' RACE reads anew with MiXCR; each CDR3 protein has one entry. Counted here are 200,000 to 250,000 distinct CDR3 sequences, 6.9% occurring once; the ten biggest clones make up approximately 0.85%. Points on this clonotype: Its antigen is as yet unknown.

The J gene is TRBJ2-3, the V gene TRBV5-1, with D perhaps given as TRBD1 or TRBD2 (5 bases each). The origin of this receptor is a young man who received the YFV17D yellow fever vaccine. Here the sequenced sample was CD4+ T cells sorted from PBMCs, taken 15 days after the yellow fever booster vaccination. CDR3 sequence (DNA): TGCGCCAGCAGCTTGGGGGACGGTAGGACCATCCGGGATACGCAGTATTTT. Encoded protein: CASSLGDGRTIRDTQYF.